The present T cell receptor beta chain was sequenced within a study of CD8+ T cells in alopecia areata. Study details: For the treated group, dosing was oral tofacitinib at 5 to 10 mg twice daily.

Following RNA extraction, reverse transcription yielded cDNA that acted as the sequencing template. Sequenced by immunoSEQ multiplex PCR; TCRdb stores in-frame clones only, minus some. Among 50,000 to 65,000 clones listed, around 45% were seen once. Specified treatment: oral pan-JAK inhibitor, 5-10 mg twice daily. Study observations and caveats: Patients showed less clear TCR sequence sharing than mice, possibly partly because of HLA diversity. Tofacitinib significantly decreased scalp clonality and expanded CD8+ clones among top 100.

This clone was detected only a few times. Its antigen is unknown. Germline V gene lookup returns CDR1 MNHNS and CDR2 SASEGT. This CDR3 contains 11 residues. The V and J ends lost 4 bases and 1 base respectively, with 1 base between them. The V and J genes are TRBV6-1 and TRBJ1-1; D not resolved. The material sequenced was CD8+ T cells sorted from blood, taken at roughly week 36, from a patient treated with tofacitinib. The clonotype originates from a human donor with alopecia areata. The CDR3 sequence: CASSGNTEAFF. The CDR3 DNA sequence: TGTGCCAGCAGTGGGAACACTGAAGCTTTCTTT.